Presented here are 17 T cell receptor beta chains from one specimen sequenced in a study of liver allograft versus peripheral blood T cells. Study-wide context: Repertoires from peripheral blood of liver transplant recipients were compared with those inside their transplanted livers.

TCRdb redid the calling of the reads with MiXCR, one entry per CDR3 protein. The sample records about 9,200 distinct CDR3 sequences, 25% to 30% being singletons. Receptors originate from a human patient who had a liver transplant. The graft donor may have contributed some T cells.

This clonotype rates as medium-sized (0.01 to 0.1%). This chain connects TRBV30 to TRBJ2-7; TRBD2 matches 10 bases. Germline V gives CDR1 GTSNPN, CDR2 SVGIG (reference sequence). The CDR3 is 17 amino acids. The junction had 10 bases not matched to a gene; V was cut back by 0 bases and J by 2 bases. The CDR3 sequence: CAWSVRLAGVGPYEQYF. The DNA of the CDR3 is TGTGCCTGGAGTGTTCGCCTAGCGGGAGTGGGTCCCTACGAGCAGTACTTC.

The rearrangement joins TRBV19 to TRBJ1-4; the match to TRBD1 covers 10 bases. The CDR3 has 15 amino acids. Germline V CDR1 and CDR2: LNHDA, SQIVND (reference sequence). Losses at the gene ends were 4 bases for V and 5 bases for J; bases not matched to a gene: 4. The CDR3 loop is CASSSATGGNEKLFF. CDR3 sequence (DNA): TGTGCCAGTAGTAGCGCGACAGGGGGCAATGAAAAACTGTTTTTT.

This chain uses TRBV9 with TRBJ1-4, with unresolved D. Germline V gives CDR1 SGDLS, CDR2 YYNGEE. This CDR3 contains 15 residues. V dropped 0 bases and J dropped 8 bases, with 14 bases sitting between them. CDR3 sequence reads: CASSVEGSIREKLFF. CDR3 sequence (DNA): TGTGCCAGCAGCGTAGAGGGATCTATCCGGGAAAAACTGTTTTTT.

The V call is TRBV27, the J call TRBJ2-7; D is ambiguous. The CDR3 spans 13 residues. Trimming left V 2 bases short and J 5 bases short, with 10 bases between. The germline gives CDR1 MNHEY, CDR2 SMNVEV (reference sequence). In nucleotides, the CDR3 is TGTGCCAGCAGTTTAGCTAGGAGCAACGAGCAGTACTTC. As protein: CASSLARSNEQYF.

This clonotype has just one count. This may be a read error: a much more frequent sequence differs by one nucleotide. The J gene is TRBJ2-7, the V gene TRBV18; D may be TRBD2 (6 bases). The CDR3 is made up of 14 amino acids. Germline CDR1 and CDR2: KGHSH and LQKENI. Trimming took 1 base from V and 6 from J, leaving 13 bases between them. The CDR3 is CASSPQMLGSEQYF. The DNA of the CDR3 is TGTGCCAGCTCACCACAGATGCTCGGGAGCGAGCAGTACTTC.

V and J are TRBV5-4 and TRBJ2-7; TRBD2 aligns across 7 bases. CDR1 SGHNT and CDR2 YYREEE come from the germline V gene (reference sequence). With 0 bases clipped from V and 3 bases from J, the junction kept 6 bases outside the gene matches. The CDR3 totals 15 residues. The DNA of the CDR3 is TGTGCCAGCAGCTTGGATGGGGGAGGGAACTACGAGCAGTACTTC. Translating gives CASSLDGGGNYEQYF.

Sample share makes this clonotype medium-sized. The chain is built from TRBV6-1 and TRBJ1-2, with D possibly TRBD1 on 6 matching bases. With 6 bases removed from V and 3 bases from J, the gap between germline ends came to 17 bases. Germline V gives CDR1 MNHNS, CDR2 SASEGT. The CDR3 loop spans 15 amino acids. The CDR3: CASRERQGLDYGYTF. Here the CDR3 DNA reads TGTGCCAGCAGGGAACGTCAGGGGCTCGACTATGGCTACACCTTC.

By proportion, this clonotype is medium-sized. The V and J genes are TRBV10-3 and TRBJ2-1; 8 nucleotides agree with TRBD1. Per the germline V gene, CDR1 is ENHRY and CDR2 is SYGVKD. After removal of 0 bases from V and 15 bases from J, the junction contained 4 bases not matched to a gene. The CDR3 length is 12 residues. Here the CDR3 DNA reads TGTGCCATCAGTGAGTCCGGACAGGGACGGTTCTTC. Amino acid sequence: CAISESGQGRFF.

In its sample, this clonotype was seen a few times. The chain joins TRBV18 to TRBJ2-2; D is uncertain. Germline lookup yields CDR1 KGHSH and CDR2 LQKENI. This CDR3 spans 16 amino acids. V gave up 1 base and J gave up 0 bases, with 9 bases separating them. The CDR3 DNA is TGTGCCAGCTCACCACGGCAGGCTTCGAACACCGGGGAGCTGTTTTTT. Amino acid sequence: CASSPRQASNTGELFF.

J is TRBJ1-5 and V is TRBV6-1, with a tentative D call TRBD1 (6 bases). Per germline, CDR1 MNHNS and CDR2 SASEGT. V was clipped by 1 base and J by 7 bases, with 20 bases between them. The CDR3 sequence is 17 residues long. CDR3 residues: CASSEDLWTNQGQPQHF. CDR3 nucleotide sequence: TGTGCCAGCAGTGAAGATTTGTGGACAAACCAGGGGCAGCCCCAGCATTTT.

This clonotype was found many times. The rearrangement uses TRBV27 and TRBJ1-6, with 9 bases identical to TRBD1. This CDR3 contains 15 residues. V gave up 6 bases and J gave up 9 bases; unmatched junction bases: 9. From germline, CDR1 is MNHEY and CDR2 SMNVEV (reference sequence). For the CDR3, the DNA is TGTGCCAGCAGCATCACCGGGACAGGGATTTCACCCCTCCACTTT. This codes for CASSITGTGISPLHF.

This clonotype ranks as medium-sized. The chain uses TRBV6-6 and TRBJ2-3, with a tentative D call TRBD1 (6 bases). In germline, CDR1 is MNHNY, CDR2 SVGAGI (reference sequence). This CDR3 contains 16 residues. Trimming cost V 0 bases and J 9 bases, with 19 bases left between them. The CDR3 protein is CASSYSLVDSDGTQYF. DNA for the CDR3: TGTGCCAGCAGTTACTCCCTGGTGGACAGTGACGGGACGCAGTATTTT.

V gene TRBV7-3 combines with J gene TRBJ2-2, with D tentatively TRBD2 (6 bases). Germline CDR1 reads SGHTA; CDR2 reads FQGTGA. The CDR3 totals 15 residues. V gave up 5 bases and J gave up 3 bases, with 13 bases separating them. The CDR3 coding sequence is TGTGCCAGCAGCCCAGCTAGCGCGCACACCGGGGAGCTGTTTTTT. It codes for CASSPASAHTGELFF.

This clonotype is deemed medium-sized. The V and J genes are TRBV6-2 or TRBV6-3 and TRBJ1-2; D unresolved. The CDR3 length is 15 residues. Germline lookup yields CDR1 MNHEY and CDR2 SVGEGT. V shed 5 bases and J shed 0 bases, with 13 bases lying between them. The CDR3, as DNA: TGTGCCAGCAGTCGGACCCCTGCAGCTAACTATGGCTACACCTTC. It yields the protein CASSRTPAANYGYTF.

By sample fraction, this clonotype is medium-sized. The chain joins TRBV7-9 to TRBJ1-2; 12 bases map to TRBD1. This CDR3 has 17 residues. V was clipped by 5 bases and J by 3 bases; unmatched bases: 10. CDR1 and CDR2 from the germline V gene are SEHNR and FQNEAQ (reference sequence). DNA of the CDR3: TGTGCCAGCAGCCAACAGTCCGGGACAGGGGGCCACTATGGCTACACCTTC. Protein sequence: CASSQQSGTGGHYGYTF.

This chain links TRBV2 with TRBJ2-1; TRBD1 matches at 10 bases. The CDR3 sequence is 14 residues long. CDR1 SNHLY and CDR2 FYNNEI come from the germline V gene. V lost 3 bases, J lost 6 bases, and 2 bases stayed unmatched. The CDR3 region is CASSDGTGVNEQFF. Here the CDR3 DNA reads TGTGCCAGCAGTGACGGGACAGGGGTCAATGAGCAGTTCTTC. Supplemented by reference TRBV2 and TRBJ2-1, the full variable domain reads EPEVTQTPSHQVTQMGQEVILRCVPISNHLYFYWYRQILGQKVEFLVSFYNNEISEKSEIFDDQFSVERPDGSNFTLKIRSTKLEDSAMYFCASSDGTGVNEQFFGPGTRLTVL.

This clonotype is labeled as medium-sized (0.01 to 0.1%). The rearrangement uses TRBV19 and TRBJ2-3; maybe TRBD1 (5 bases). V was trimmed by 3 bases and J by 0 bases, leaving 7 bases between them. The CDR3 totals 14 residues. Per the germline V gene, CDR1 is LNHDA and CDR2 is SQIVND (reference sequence). The CDR3 here is CASSMGQSTDTQYF. The CDR3 region has the DNA TGTGCCAGTAGTATGGGGCAGAGCACAGATACGCAGTATTTT.